These 11 T cell receptor beta chains originate from one sample sequenced in a study of blood T cell repertoires in COVID-19. Sequenced by immunoSEQ multiplex PCR; TCRdb stores in-frame clones only, minus some. The sample lists fewer than 500,000 clones, roughly nine tenths occurring once. The sample was PBMCs or T cells enriched from blood (not recorded which). The origin of the receptors is a woman in her late teens or twenties with acute COVID-19.

About this clone itself: The sample carries other DNA sequences with the same CDR3. CDR3 loop: CASSYSGQGNQPQHF. CDR3 bases: TGTGCCAGCAGTTACTCGGGACAGGGTAATCAGCCCCAGCATTTT. The genes are TRBV6-5 and TRBJ1-5, with 9 bases that match TRBD1. With V trimmed by 0 bases and J by 4 bases, 1 base remained unmatched. Per the germline V gene, CDR1 is MNHEY and CDR2 is SVGAGI. This CDR3 has 15 residues.

This clone was counted a few times. V is TRBV12-3 or TRBV12-4 and J is TRBJ1-1; tentative D call: TRBD1 (5 bases). Trimming cost V 6 bases and J 0 bases, with 8 bases left between them. CDR3 size: 13 residues. The CDR3 DNA is TGTGCCAGCAGCCGACAGATGAACACTGAAGCTTTCTTT. It encodes CASSRQMNTEAFF.

The chain links TRBV4-1 to TRBJ2-1; 9 bases fit TRBD2. CDR3 size: 15 residues. With 4 bases clipped from V and 5 bases from J, the junction kept 6 bases outside the gene matches. Germline V CDR1 and CDR2: MGHRA, YSYEKL. CDR3 in amino acids: CASSLLAGSHNEQFF. The CDR3 nucleotides are TGCGCCAGCAGCCTACTAGCGGGTTCGCACAATGAGCAGTTCTTC.

The rearrangement uses TRBV19 and TRBJ1-6, with unresolved D. Trimming shortened V by 4 bases and J by 6 bases, and 13 bases separated the two germline ends. This CDR3 is 15 amino acids long. Per the germline V gene, CDR1 is LNHDA and CDR2 is SQIVND (reference sequence). CDR3 DNA sequence: TGTGCCAGTAGTACTTCTCCCGGGAGTAATTCACCCCTCCACTTT. It is translated as CASSTSPGSNSPLHF. The whole variable domain, filled in from reference TRBV19 and TRBJ1-6, reads DGGITQSPKYLFRKEGQNVTLSCEQNLNHDAMYWYRQDPGQGLRLIYYSQIVNDFQKGDIAEGYSVSREKKESFPLTVTSAQKNPTAFYLCASSTSPGSNSPLHFGNGTRLTVT.

This clone has only one observation. The CDR3 DNA follows: TGTGCCAGCTCACCTCGCGGGGAGAACACTGAAGCTTTCTTT. It yields the protein CASSPRGENTEAFF. The chain is built from TRBV18 and TRBJ1-1; D is undetermined. This CDR3 has 14 residues. V shed 3 bases and J shed 1 base, with 9 bases lying between them. CDR1 and CDR2 (germline): KGHSH, LQKENI.

The chain has TRBV11-2 and TRBJ2-1; 12 positions agree with TRBD2. Trimming cost V 5 bases and J 1 base; bases outside gene matches: 6. Germline assignment: CDR1 SGHAT and CDR2 FQNNGV. The CDR3 loop spans 17 amino acids. Written as DNA, the CDR3 is TGTGCCAGCAGCCACCTAGCGGGAGGGGTGTCCTACAATGAGCAGTTCTTC. Translated, it gives CASSHLAGGVSYNEQFF. Using reference TRBV11-2 and TRBJ2-1 for the parts outside the CDR3, the full variable domain is EAGVAQSPRYKIIEKRQSVAFWCNPISGHATLYWYQQILGQGPKLLIQFQNNGVVDDSQLPKDRFSAERLKGVDSTLKIQPAKLEDSAVYLCASSHLAGGVSYNEQFFGPGTRLTVL.

This clone was counted a few times. The chain uses TRBV30 and TRBJ2-7; 8 nucleotides agree with TRBD1. V dropped 6 bases and J dropped 1; count of bases not matched to a gene: 8. The germline gives CDR1 GTSNPN, CDR2 SVGIG (reference sequence). The CDR3 totals 14 residues. This chain's CDR3 is CACSGTGLSYEQYF. For the CDR3, the DNA is TGTGCCTGTTCTGGGACAGGTTTATCCTACGAGCAGTACTTC.

V gene TRBV5-5 combines with J gene TRBJ2-7; 8 positions match TRBD2. The CDR3 runs to 15 residues. V was pared by 0 bases and J by 1 base, with 3 bases of the junction left unmatched. Looked up from germline, CDR1 is SGHKS and CDR2 is YYEKEE (reference sequence). In nucleotides, the CDR3 is TGTGCCAGCAGCTTGGCCGGGAGGGTATCCTACGAGCAGTACTTC. Translated, it gives CASSLAGRVSYEQYF.

This clone has more than one count but fewer than ten. The chain uses TRBV28 and TRBJ2-7, with 8 bases matching TRBD1. J gave up 4 bases and V 2 bases, and 1 base lay outside the gene matches. The CDR3 covers 13 residues. Looked up from germline, CDR1 is MDHEN and CDR2 is SYDVKM. As DNA, the CDR3 is TGTGCCAGCAGTTTAGACAGGGGTTACGAGCAGTACTTC. The encoded protein is CASSLDRGYEQYF.

This chain joins TRBV19 and TRBJ1-6; TRBD1 aligns across 8 bases. CDR3 length: 16 residues. With 5 bases clipped from V and 8 bases from J, the junction kept 11 bases outside the gene matches. CDR1 and CDR2 from the germline V gene are LNHDA and SQIVND (reference sequence). As DNA, the CDR3 is TGTGCCAGTAGTCCCCCCCGACAGGGGCTACATTCACCCCTCCACTTT. Translated, it gives CASSPPRQGLHSPLHF.

The chain uses TRBV5-5 and TRBJ2-3; the D is unclear. CDR1 and CDR2 from the germline V gene are SGHKS and YYEKEE (reference sequence). Trimming shortened V by 0 bases and J by 2 bases, and 13 bases separated the two germline ends. The CDR3 totals 16 residues. In nucleotides, the CDR3 is TGTGCCAGCAGCTTGGCCAAGTCTACTCACACAGATACGCAGTATTTT. Translation: CASSLAKSTHTDTQYF.